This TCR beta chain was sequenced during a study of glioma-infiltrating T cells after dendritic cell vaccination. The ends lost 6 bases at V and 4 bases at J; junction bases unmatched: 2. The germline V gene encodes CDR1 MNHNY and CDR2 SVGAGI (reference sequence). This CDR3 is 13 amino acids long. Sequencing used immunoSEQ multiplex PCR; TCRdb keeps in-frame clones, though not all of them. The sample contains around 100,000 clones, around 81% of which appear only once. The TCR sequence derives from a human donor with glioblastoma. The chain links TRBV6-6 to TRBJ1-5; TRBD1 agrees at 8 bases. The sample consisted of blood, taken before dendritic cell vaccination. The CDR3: CASRQGANQPQHF. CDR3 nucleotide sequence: TGTGCCAGCAGGCAGGGGGCTAATCAGCCCCAGCATTTT.